Each of the 20 T cell receptor beta chains below was sequenced from the same sample in a study of T cells after yellow fever vaccination. MiXCR was run by TCRdb on the 5' RACE reads, yielding one entry per CDR3 protein. The sample consists of roughly 190,000 distinct CDR3 sequences, approximately 9.9% of them appearing once. The specimen was CD8+ T cells sorted from PBMCs, collected 15 days after the yellow fever booster vaccination. The receptor set was obtained from a man aged 18 to 30 who received the YFV17D yellow fever vaccine.

This clonotype was observed a handful of times. This chain joins TRBV4-3 and TRBJ2-7, with 7 bases identical to TRBD2. CDR3 size: 17 residues. J gave up 0 bases and V 1 base, and 9 bases lay outside the gene matches. Germline CDR1 LGHNA, CDR2 YSLEER. The CDR3 DNA follows: TGCGCCAGCAGCCAAGGGGAACTAGCGTTGCGCTCCTACGAGCAGTACTTC. Translating it yields CASSQGELALRSYEQYF.

CDR3 residues: CASSAPSGVRSGELFF. The CDR3 DNA sequence: TGTGCCAGCAGCGCCCCTAGCGGGGTGAGGTCCGGGGAGCTGTTTTTT. The genes are TRBV7-6 and TRBJ2-2, with 9 bases that match TRBD2. The CDR3 consists of 16 residues. Trimming removed 5 bases from V and 6 bases from J; junction bases left unmatched: 10. CDR1 and CDR2 from the germline V gene are SGHVS and FNYEAQ.

This clonotype was recorded many times. The chain employs TRBV24-1 and TRBJ2-2; D unresolved. This CDR3 comprises 14 residues. CDR1 is KGHDR, CDR2 SFDVKD, per germline. V was cut by 2 bases and J by 5 bases, with 8 bases left in between. The CDR3 region is CATSDSARTGELFF. CDR3 coding DNA: TGTGCCACCAGTGATTCTGCCAGGACCGGGGAGCTGTTTTTT.

V gene TRBV12-3 or TRBV12-4 combines with J gene TRBJ2-2; tentatively, D is TRBD1 (5 bases). CDR3 length: 14 residues. The V gene lost 4 bases and the J gene lost 4 bases, with 10 bases spanning the gap. CDR3 sequence (DNA): TGTGCCAGCAGTTGGGGCAGCCTCACCGGGGAGCTGTTTTTT. Its protein product is CASSWGSLTGELFF.

The gene calls are TRBV5-6 and TRBJ2-7; weak D call: TRBD2 (5 bases). Deletions cut 2 bases from V and 6 bases from J, with 12 bases between. CDR3 length: 13 residues. From germline, CDR1 is SGHDT and CDR2 YYEEEE. For the CDR3, the DNA is TGTGCCAGCAGCTTTTCGGGATATCTCGAGCAGTACTTC. Protein: CASSFSGYLEQYF.

This clonotype appeared a few times. The chain links TRBV27 to TRBJ1-2; 7 nucleotides align to TRBD1. The CDR3 consists of 15 residues. The germline CDR1 and CDR2 sequences are MNHEY and SMNVEV (reference sequence). V lost 5 bases to trimming and J lost 1 base; unmatched junction nucleotides: 7. The CDR3 sequence is CASSPGQEVNYGYTF. The CDR3 nucleotides read TGTGCCAGCAGTCCCGGACAGGAGGTTAACTATGGCTACACCTTC.

This clonotype has only a few counts. CDR3 nucleotide sequence: TGTGCCAGCAGTTACAATTCCGGGTCCGAGCAGTACGTC. This sequence encodes CASSYNSGSEQYV. The chain combines TRBV6-2 or TRBV6-3 with TRBJ2-7; the D is unclear. Trimming removed 2 bases at V and 6 bases at J, with 11 bases between. CDR3 length: 13 amino acids. Germline assignment: CDR1 MNHEY and CDR2 SVGEGT.

Many counts were recorded for this clonotype. CDR3 residues: CSVGGREETQYF. The CDR3 bases are TGCAGCGTGGGGGGCAGGGAAGAGACCCAGTACTTC. The chain combines TRBV29-1 with TRBJ2-5; D might be TRBD1 or TRBD2, each matching 6 bases. V lost 6 bases and J lost 3, with 11 bases in between. This CDR3 spans 12 amino acids. CDR1 and CDR2 (germline): SQVTM, ANQGSEA.

In its sample, this clonotype ranks as medium-sized. V and J are TRBV27 and TRBJ1-5; D perhaps matches TRBD1 (6 bases). CDR1 and CDR2 from the germline V gene are MNHEY and SMNVEV (reference sequence). V gave up 6 bases and J gave up 0 bases, with 12 bases separating them. This CDR3 is 15 amino acids long. As DNA, the CDR3 is TGTGCCAGCAGCCCAACAGGGTTTAGCAATCAGCCCCAGCATTTT. As protein: CASSPTGFSNQPQHF.

The table lists this clonotype with many counts. This chain connects TRBV7-2 to TRBJ2-1; 9 bases line up with TRBD1. The V and J ends lost 5 bases and 9 bases, in that order; junction bases with no gene match: 8. Germline V gene lookup returns CDR1 SGHTA and CDR2 FQGNSA. The CDR3 runs 14 residues. As DNA, the CDR3 is TGTGCCAGCAGCAGGGACAGGGATCGGAGTGAGCAGTTCTTC. Residues: CASSRDRDRSEQFF.

The V call is TRBV5-1, the J call TRBJ2-1; D is ambiguous. This CDR3 spans 13 amino acids. CDR1 is SGHRS and CDR2 is YFSETQ in the germline V gene. Trimming removed 4 bases from V and 4 bases from J, with 9 bases in between. The CDR3: CASSTDGYNEQFF. The CDR3 DNA follows: TGCGCCAGCAGCACCGACGGATACAATGAGCAGTTCTTC.

The chain uses TRBV11-2 and TRBJ2-1; D could derive from TRBD1 or TRBD2 (6 bases each). The CDR3 covers 18 residues. Per germline, CDR1 SGHAT and CDR2 FQNNGV. V was cut by 1 base and J by 5 bases, with 21 bases left in between. DNA of the CDR3: TGTGCCAGCAGCTTAGGCCCCGGTGGGGGGCCCCCTGACAATGAGCAGTTCTTC. Protein: CASSLGPGGGPPDNEQFF.

This clonotype was counted at least ten times. In DNA form, the CDR3 reads TGTGCCAGCAGCTTAAGGGCCGGGGAGCTGTTTTTT. Translated, it gives CASSLRAGELFF. J is TRBJ2-2 and V is TRBV7-6, with D unresolved. The CDR3 totals 12 residues. Germline V lookup: CDR1 SGHVS, CDR2 FNYEAQ. Between the trimmed V and J ends, which lost 2 bases and 6 bases, there was a span of 4 bases. The entire variable domain, with the rest obtained from reference TRBV7-6 and TRBJ2-2, is as follows: GAGVSQSPRYKVTKRGQDVALRCDPISGHVSLYWYRQALGQGPEFLTYFNYEAQQDKSGLPNDRFSAERPEGSISTLTIQRTEQRDSAMYRCASSLRAGELFFGEGSRLTVL.

The genes are TRBV7-6 and TRBJ2-1; D possibly corresponds to TRBD1 (5 bases). Trimming left V 3 bases short and J 5 bases short, with 8 bases between. From germline, CDR1 is SGHVS and CDR2 FNYEAQ. The CDR3 contains 13 residues. CDR3 coding DNA: TGTGCCAGCAGCTTGGACATAAACAATGAGCAGTTCTTC. Protein product: CASSLDINNEQFF.

A few counts support this clonotype. The V gene is TRBV7-9, the J gene TRBJ2-1, with a tentative D call TRBD1 (6 bases). The V gene's germline CDR1 is SEHNR and CDR2 FQNEAQ (reference sequence). This CDR3 spans 17 amino acids. Trimming took off 3 bases at V and 8 bases at J, with 23 bases between the two ends. CDR3 sequence: CASSFTPGQNPGDEQFF. DNA of the CDR3: TGTGCCAGCAGCTTTACCCCGGGACAAAACCCAGGGGATGAGCAGTTCTTC.

This clonotype was found a few times. This rearrangement joins TRBV6-6 to TRBJ2-1, with D possibly being TRBD1 (5 bases). Trimming took 8 bases from V and 10 from J, leaving 9 bases between them. The CDR3 sequence is 10 residues long. Germline CDR1 is MNHNY and CDR2 is SVGAGI (reference sequence). For the CDR3, the DNA is TGTGCCAGCGGGGCGGAAGAGCAGTTCTTC. Its protein is CASGAEEQFF.

This chain joins TRBV7-9 and TRBJ1-1; the D gene is possibly TRBD1 (5 bases). Germline assignment: CDR1 SEHNR and CDR2 FQNEAQ (reference sequence). The CDR3 has 16 residues. The ends were cut back, 5 bases at V and 0 bases at J, with 16 bases in the middle. Here the CDR3 DNA reads TGTGCCAGCAGCCGTAGACAGACGACCATGAACACTGAAGCTTTCTTT. It encodes CASSRRQTTMNTEAFF.

This clonotype was observed a handful of times. The chain uses TRBV20-1 and TRBJ2-5, with 11 bases identical to TRBD2. The CDR3 spans 16 residues. Unmatched junction bases numbered 8, after V lost 2 bases and J lost 3 bases. The germline V gene encodes CDR1 DFQATT and CDR2 SNEGSKA (reference sequence). CDR3 nucleotides: TGCAGTGCTAGATCCCCTTCGACTAGCGGGGAAGAGACCCAGTACTTC. Protein product: CSARSPSTSGEETQYF.

The rearrangement uses TRBV5-6 and TRBJ2-2; D not certain. Looked up from germline, CDR1 is SGHDT and CDR2 is YYEEEE. V lost 2 bases and J lost 0, with 8 bases in between. There are 15 residues in the CDR3. The CDR3 region has the DNA TGTGCCAGCAGCTTAGTAAACGCGAACACCGGGGAGCTGTTTTTT. Encoded protein: CASSLVNANTGELFF.

This clonotype was detected a few times. The chain has TRBV10-3 and TRBJ1-2; D may be TRBD1 (6 bases). V lost 6 bases to trimming and J lost 1 base, with 12 bases between them. The CDR3 runs 14 residues. The germline V gene encodes CDR1 ENHRY and CDR2 SYGVKD. This CDR3 reads CAIRDSYDNYGYTF. The CDR3 region has the DNA TGTGCCATCAGGGACAGTTACGATAACTATGGCTACACCTTC.